This TCR beta chain was sequenced for a study of blood T cell repertoires in COVID-19. Looking at the study overall: Samples taken during acute and convalescent COVID-19 were collected in the United States, Italy and Spain.

Looked up from germline, CDR1 is WSHSY and CDR2 is SAAADI. The V and J ends lost 3 bases and 1 base respectively, with 12 bases between them. This CDR3 comprises 15 residues. The authors' processing: Nucleated cell counts were estimated from reference gene primer amplification. Data came from immunoSEQ multiplex PCR; TCRdb stores just in-frame clones and leaves some out. V and J calls and clone size are those listed in that table; D and trimming were worked out from the DNA. The table lists 35,000 to 50,000 clones, around 90% of them singletons. This clone was observed once. The TCR comes from a woman aged 25 to 39 in a cohort sampled during active COVID-19. The chain is built from TRBV10-2 and TRBJ1-1, with TRBD1 as a possible D gene (6 bases). Sequences were obtained from peripheral blood. The chain's CDR3 is CASSDTGLGNTEAFF. CDR3 DNA: TGCGCCAGCAGTGATACAGGGCTTGGGAACACTGAAGCTTTCTTT.